These 7 T cell receptor beta chains were sequenced from one sample in a study of T cell changes during pregnancy in multiple sclerosis. Repertoires were generated with immunoSEQ multiplex PCR, while TCRdb's copy carries only in-frame clones and drops some. Of about 47,000 clones listed, 90% to 95% are singletons. The sequenced sample was peripheral blood, obtained in the third trimester of pregnancy. The receptors derive from a female donor with multiple sclerosis, enrolled in a pregnancy study.

The gene calls are TRBV5-6 and TRBJ2-6; 8 nucleotides line up with TRBD1. Germline trimming cut 1 base from V and 0 bases from J; bases unmatched to any gene: 6. CDR3 size: 18 residues. Per germline, CDR1 SGHDT and CDR2 YYEEEE. CDR3 DNA: TGTGCCAGCAGCTTGCGGGGGACAGGATTCTCTGGGGCCAACGTCCTGACTTTC. The encoded protein is CASSLRGTGFSGANVLTF.

The chain employs TRBV28 and TRBJ2-7, with D maybe TRBD2 (7 bases). Trimming removed 6 bases at V and 2 bases at J, with 20 bases between. The CDR3 has 16 residues. Germline CDR1 reads MDHEN; CDR2 reads SYDVKM. Written as DNA, the CDR3 is TGTGCCAGCAGGGGAGGGGATGGACAGTTTACCTACGAGCAGTACTTC. Translated, it gives CASRGGDGQFTYEQYF.

The chain links TRBV7-9 to TRBJ2-7; 7 bases are shared with TRBD2. V lost 3 bases and J lost 3; bases outside the gene matches: 2. The germline V gene has CDR1 SEHNR and CDR2 FQNEAQ (reference sequence). CDR3 length equals 13 residues. CDR3 sequence: CASSFGGFYEQYF. The CDR3 DNA is TGTGCCAGCAGCTTCGGGGGGTTCTACGAGCAGTACTTC.

The J gene is TRBJ2-3, the V gene TRBV28; TRBD2 aligns across 9 bases. The CDR3 spans 14 residues. Germline CDR1 and CDR2: MDHEN and SYDVKM. J was trimmed by 2 bases and V by 6 bases; bases with no gene match: 3. The CDR3 sequence is CASRRTSVTDTQYF. CDR3 coding DNA: TGTGCCAGCAGGCGGACTAGCGTCACAGATACGCAGTATTTT.

The J gene is TRBJ2-1, the V gene TRBV18; D remains ambiguous. Per germline, CDR1 KGHSH and CDR2 LQKENI. The CDR3 totals 21 residues. V was clipped by 3 bases and J by 0 bases, with 27 bases between them. CDR3 in DNA: TGTGCCAGCTCACCCCCGAGGCAGCGAGAAGTCTCACGGATCTCCTACAATGAGCAGTTCTTC. Encoded protein: CASSPPRQREVSRISYNEQFF.

The genes are TRBV28 and TRBJ2-1; TRBD2 aligns across 10 bases. Trimming at V came to 4 bases and at J to 9 bases, leaving 9 bases not matched to a gene. The CDR3 has 15 residues. CDR1 and CDR2 (germline): MDHEN, SYDVKM. CDR3 residues: CASSSPSGRMGEQFF. CDR3 nucleotide sequence: TGTGCCAGCAGTTCCCCTAGCGGGAGAATGGGTGAGCAGTTCTTC. Using reference TRBV28 and TRBJ2-1 for the parts outside the CDR3, the full variable domain is DVKVTQSSRYLVKRTGEKVFLECVQDMDHENMFWYRQDPGLGLRLIYFSYDVKMKEKGDIPEGYSVSREKKERFSLILESASTNQTSMYLCASSSPSGRMGEQFFGPGTRLTVL.

V and J are TRBV5-8 and TRBJ2-3; TRBD1 might be the D (6 bases). The CDR3 loop spans 17 amino acids. CDR1 and CDR2 (germline): SGHTS, YDEGEE. V shed 2 bases and J shed 6 bases, with 22 bases lying between them. The CDR3, as DNA: TGTGCCAGCAGCTTAGATAATACTATAAACAGGGAGGATACGCAGTATTTT. It yields the protein CASSLDNTINREDTQYF.